Detailed here is one T cell receptor (beta chain). The data were taken from a study of OX40 agonist ivuxolimab in advanced cancers. Across the study: Ivuxolimab is an agonistic anti-OX40 (CD134) antibody, and patients were treated with it. Every 2 weeks, patients got intravenous ivuxolimab at one of six dose levels (0.01-10 mg/kg). The mean age was roughly 60 years, ranging from about 23 to 79, with more than 70% of participants male.

This CDR3 has 13 amino acids. CDR1 and CDR2 (germline): GTSNPN, SVGIG (reference sequence). V lost 0 bases and J lost 7, with 10 bases in between. Sequenced by immunoSEQ multiplex PCR; TCRdb stores in-frame clones only, minus some. The table records 55,000 to 65,000 clones, roughly 90% of them present only once. The chain employs TRBV30 and TRBJ1-5, with no clear D. The sequence derives from an adult with an advanced solid tumor such as melanoma, head and neck, liver or kidney cancer. The source was CD4+ or CD8+ T cells sorted from blood, collected in a trial of the OX40 agonist ivuxolimab. CDR3 in amino acids: CAWSVLPHQPQHF. The CDR3 region has the DNA TGTGCCTGGAGTGTACTCCCCCACCAGCCCCAGCATTTT.